These 23 T cell receptor beta chains were sequenced from one sample in a study of human versus mouse CDR3 diversity and MHC coevolution. TCRdb's table, derived via immunoSEQ multiplex PCR, lists solely in-frame clones and lacks some. Among just under 60,000 clones listed, around 94% were seen once. Sequences were obtained from naive CD4+ T cells from blood. Described subset: CD45RO-negative CD62L-positive naive CD4 T cells. The receptors shown here come from a person in their 60s in good health.

Only one count was recorded for this clone. The rearrangement joins TRBV27 to TRBJ1-2; D unclear. This CDR3 region has 16 residues. Germline CDR1 MNHEY, CDR2 SMNVEV (reference sequence). Trimming stripped 0 bases from V and 0 bases from J, with 11 bases between. CDR3 nucleotides: TGTGCCAGCAGTTTATCGGCGGGCCCCTCTAACTATGGCTACACCTTC. Amino acid sequence: CASSLSAGPSNYGYTF.

This chain links TRBV11-2 with TRBJ1-1, with D tentatively TRBD1 (5 bases). Germline CDR1 is SGHAT and CDR2 is FQNNGV. Trimming took 1 base from V and 3 from J, leaving 9 bases between them. CDR3 length: 14 amino acids. CDR3 sequence: CASSLGGRDTEAFF. DNA for the CDR3: TGTGCCAGCAGCTTAGGGGGGAGGGACACTGAAGCTTTCTTT.

The V and J genes are TRBV5-1 and TRBJ1-1, with 9 bases fitting TRBD1. The germline V gene has CDR1 SGHRS and CDR2 YFSETQ. The CDR3 is made up of 14 amino acids. The V segment lost 2 bases and the J segment 4 bases; nucleotides outside the gene matches: 3. CDR3 coding DNA: TGCGCCAGCAGCTTCGGGACAGGGCGCACTGAAGCTTTCTTT. It is translated as CASSFGTGRTEAFF.

V and J are TRBV7-9 and TRBJ1-3; possible D gene TRBD1, 6 bases. Germline V gene data show CDR1 as SEHNR and CDR2 as FQNEAQ (reference sequence). Trimming removed 7 bases from V and 4 bases from J, with 17 bases in between. The CDR3 runs to 15 residues. The CDR3 nucleotides read TGTGCCAGCAACGAAAAGGGGGTTTCGGGAAACACCATATATTTT. Translating gives CASNEKGVSGNTIYF.

CDR3 nucleotides: TGTGCCAGCAGCCCGAAGGGGGGGACTAGCGTTTCGGATACGCAGTATTTT. This codes for CASSPKGGTSVSDTQYF. The rearrangement joins TRBV9 to TRBJ2-3; 10 positions match TRBD2. Germline CDR1 reads SGDLS; CDR2 reads YYNGEE. V was pared by 4 bases and J by 6 bases, with 14 bases of the junction left unmatched. The CDR3 length is 17 residues.

The J gene is TRBJ2-3, the V gene TRBV5-1; D is perhaps TRBD2 (6 bases). CDR1 is SGHRS, CDR2 YFSETQ, per germline. This CDR3 has 15 amino acids. Deletions cut 4 bases from V and 3 bases from J, with 15 bases between. The CDR3 loop is CASSGLGGSTDTQYF. DNA for the CDR3: TGCGCCAGCAGCGGTCTGGGGGGAAGTACAGATACGCAGTATTTT.

This clone was detected only once. V and J are TRBV30 and TRBJ2-1; a weak D match, TRBD2 (6 bases). The CDR3 has 15 amino acids. The V gene's germline CDR1 is GTSNPN and CDR2 SVGIG (reference sequence). The germline V and J ends were trimmed by 0 bases and 9 bases, with 18 bases remaining between them. CDR3: CAWSVTFPGTSEQFF. The CDR3 DNA reads TGTGCCTGGAGTGTCACCTTCCCCGGGACTTCTGAGCAGTTCTTC.

The chain carries TRBV19 and TRBJ2-1; TRBD2 aligns across 11 bases. The CDR3 length is 17 residues. The junction had 5 bases not matched to a gene; V was cut back by 1 base and J by 3 bases. Looked up from germline, CDR1 is LNHDA and CDR2 is SQIVND (reference sequence). The CDR3 DNA follows: TGTGCCAGTAGTATAGGGGTAACTAGCGGGAGCTACAATGAGCAGTTCTTC. Its translation: CASSIGVTSGSYNEQFF.

The J gene is TRBJ2-3, the V gene TRBV9, with D possibly TRBD1 on 6 matching bases. Looked up from germline, CDR1 is SGDLS and CDR2 is YYNGEE. The V end was cut by 7 bases, the J end by 5 bases, with 23 bases between. The CDR3 spans 16 residues. The CDR3 region has the DNA TGTGCCAGCTCCCCTGGTCCCAGTGTGGGACAAGATACGCAGTATTTT. It specifies CASSPGPSVGQDTQYF.

V and J are TRBV6-1 and TRBJ2-2; TRBD1 aligns across 9 bases. CDR1 and CDR2 (germline): MNHNS, SASEGT. Losses at the gene ends were 7 bases for V and 0 bases for J; bases not matched to a gene: 3. This CDR3 comprises 15 residues. CDR3 coding DNA: TGTGCCAGCATTAGACAGGGGGCGAACACCGGGGAGCTGTTTTTT. Encoded protein: CASIRQGANTGELFF.

This clone occurred once. The CDR3 is CASSAGVRETQYF. CDR3 bases: TGTGCCAGCAGCGCCGGAGTGCGGGAGACCCAGTACTTC. This chain connects TRBV7-3 to TRBJ2-5; D gene unclear. V shed 5 bases and J shed 5 bases, with 12 bases lying between them. The CDR3 is made up of 13 amino acids. Germline lookup yields CDR1 SGHTA and CDR2 FQGTGA.

CDR3 DNA sequence: TGTGCCAGTAGTATCCCCGGCTCCTACGAGCAGTACTTC. Residues: CASSIPGSYEQYF. The J gene is TRBJ2-7, the V gene TRBV19, with D uncertain. The CDR3 is 13 residues long. Trimming cost V 3 bases and J 0 bases, with 6 bases left between them. Germline V gene data show CDR1 as LNHDA and CDR2 as SQIVND (reference sequence).

The genes are TRBV28 and TRBJ1-5; 9 nucleotides match TRBD1. V lost 5 bases and J lost 9; bases outside the gene matches: 11. The germline V gene has CDR1 MDHEN and CDR2 SYDVKM. The length of the CDR3 is 15 residues. The DNA for the CDR3 is TGTGCCAGCAGTGATACAGGGGGCTCATTACGGCCCCAGCATTTT. Protein: CASSDTGGSLRPQHF.

The rearrangement uses TRBV18 and TRBJ2-5; 7 bases are a match to TRBD1. The end of the DNA is better explained by TRBJ2-7, so the J call may be wrong. The germline gives CDR1 KGHSH, CDR2 LQKENI. The CDR3 runs to 15 residues. CDR3 coding DNA: TGTGCCAGCTCACAGGACAGGTGGAGCTCCTACGAGCAGTACTTC. It specifies CASSQDRWSSYEQYF.

The V and J genes are TRBV10-3 and TRBJ1-1; 7 positions agree with TRBD1. J was trimmed by 1 base and V by 7 bases; bases with no gene match: 12. Per germline, CDR1 ENHRY and CDR2 SYGVKD. The length of the CDR3 is 16 residues. This CDR3 reads CAIMRNSGQTNTEAFF. The CDR3 DNA sequence: TGTGCCATCATGCGAAACTCGGGACAGACGAACACTGAAGCTTTCTTT.

The V and J genes are TRBV5-1 and TRBJ2-3; TRBD2 matches 7 bases. The CDR3 has 15 amino acids. The V gene end was trimmed by 0 bases and the J gene end by 1 base; junction bases not matched to a gene: 2. CDR1 and CDR2 from the germline V gene are SGHRS and YFSETQ. The CDR3 region is CASSLGSGGTDTQYF. The DNA of the CDR3 is TGCGCCAGCAGCTTGGGAAGCGGGGGCACAGATACGCAGTATTTT.

As for this clone: This CDR3 is missing its conserved last phenylalanine or tryptophan, likely due to a read error. J is TRBJ1-5 and V is TRBV4-1, with D hard to call. The CDR3 consists of 15 residues. Germline lookup yields CDR1 MGHRA and CDR2 YSYEKL. The V end lost 0 bases, the J end lost 4 bases, and 10 bases lay between the germline ends. CDR3 bases: TGCGCCAGCAGCCAAGATCTTATGAGGAATCAGCCCCAGCATCTT. Amino acids: CASSQDLMRNQPQHL.

This sequence joins TRBV7-6 and TRBJ2-7, with D perhaps matching TRBD1 (6 bases). CDR3 length: 14 residues. Germline V gene data show CDR1 as SGHVS and CDR2 as FNYEAQ. V lost 6 bases and J 6 bases, leaving 18 bases between the germline ends. CDR3 bases: TGTGCCAGCAGACCAGGGGAATCTTCGGTCGAGCAGTACTTC. It translates to CASRPGESSVEQYF.

This chain links TRBV5-1 with TRBJ1-1; 8 bases map to TRBD1. The CDR3 has 14 residues. Germline lookup yields CDR1 SGHRS and CDR2 YFSETQ. Trimming at V came to 0 bases and at J to 5 bases, leaving 3 bases not matched to a gene. CDR3 amino acids: CASSLAGGQTEAFF. The CDR3 DNA is TGCGCCAGCAGCTTGGCAGGGGGCCAAACTGAAGCTTTCTTT.

V gene TRBV7-9 combines with J gene TRBJ1-1; TRBD1 matches 8 bases. The CDR3 is 17 residues long. Germline loops: CDR1 SEHNR, CDR2 FQNEAQ (reference sequence). After removal of 2 bases from V and 4 bases from J, the junction contained 12 bases not matched to a gene. The CDR3 protein is CASSLSGQGGWGTEAFF. CDR3 nucleotides: TGTGCCAGCAGCTTAAGCGGACAGGGAGGGTGGGGCACTGAAGCTTTCTTT.

J is TRBJ2-5 and V is TRBV4-1, with D uncertain. The CDR3 totals 14 residues. Germline CDR1 is MGHRA and CDR2 is YSYEKL. V lost 7 bases, J lost 2 bases, and 14 bases lay in between. Here the CDR3 DNA reads TGCGCCAGCACCCCGCTTGCGTTACAAGAGACCCAGTACTTC. It codes for CASTPLALQETQYF.

This sequence joins TRBV7-3 and TRBJ2-1; TRBD2 matches at 11 bases. The germline gives CDR1 SGHTA, CDR2 FQGTGA. V lost 5 bases, J lost 8 bases, and 11 bases stayed unmatched. This CDR3 has 16 amino acids. The CDR3 DNA reads TGTGCCAGCAGCCTCCGAGGGCTAGCGGGAGGAGATGAGCAGTTCTTC. Protein: CASSLRGLAGGDEQFF.

The chain joins TRBV19 to TRBJ2-3; 7 positions match TRBD1. This CDR3 contains 16 residues. The V segment lost 11 bases and the J segment 0 bases; nucleotides outside the gene matches: 14. Germline V CDR1 and CDR2: LNHDA, SQIVND (reference sequence). As DNA, the CDR3 is TGTGCCTCCTCAGCCCGACAGGGAGCTAGCACAGATACGCAGTATTTT. Protein: CASSARQGASTDTQYF.